Shown below are 22 T cell receptor beta chains from a single sample sequenced in a study of blood T cell repertoires in COVID-19. TCRdb keeps only in-frame clones here, not all; method: immunoSEQ multiplex PCR. Of approximately 11,000 clones listed, about three quarters are singletons. Specimen: peripheral blood. Source of these receptors: a man between 60 and 70 years old with COVID-19, enrolled during active disease.

The chain combines TRBV20-1 with TRBJ2-5, with 7 bases identical to TRBD2. CDR3 length: 18 residues. The trim removed 3 bases at V and 1 base at J, leaving 17 bases unmatched. CDR1 and CDR2 from the germline V gene are DFQATT and SNEGSKA (reference sequence). CDR3 in DNA: TGCAGTGCTAGTCTGGGGGGACTATTTTTCTTAAGCCAAGAGACCCAGTACTTC. As protein: CSASLGGLFFLSQETQYF.

This clone has only a few counts. The chain couples TRBV7-9 to TRBJ1-5, with TRBD1 matching over 7 bases. Looked up from germline, CDR1 is SEHNR and CDR2 is FQNEAQ (reference sequence). V lost 4 bases to trimming and J lost 4 bases; unmatched junction nucleotides: 13. The CDR3 has 17 residues. In DNA form, the CDR3 reads TGTGCCAGCAGCTCATCCGACAGGGACCGGTGGAATCAGCCCCAGCATTTT. Its protein is CASSSSDRDRWNQPQHF.

This chain connects TRBV5-1 to TRBJ1-4, with 10 bases that match TRBD1. J was trimmed by 2 bases and V by 0 bases; bases with no gene match: 13. There are 20 residues in the CDR3. Germline CDR1 SGHRS, CDR2 YFSETQ. CDR3 region: CASSLARIGTGASTNEKLFF. CDR3 DNA: TGCGCCAGCAGCTTGGCCAGGATAGGGACAGGGGCTTCGACTAATGAAAAACTGTTTTTT.

The chain employs TRBV4-1 and TRBJ2-1, with 7 bases aligning to TRBD1. Germline V gene sequence: CDR1 MGHRA, CDR2 YSYEKL. The CDR3 loop spans 16 amino acids. With 4 bases clipped from V and 3 bases from J, the junction kept 9 bases outside the gene matches. Written as DNA, the CDR3 is TGCGCCAGCAGCCCACTACAGGGGTCAGTCTACAATGAGCAGTTCTTC. Protein product: CASSPLQGSVYNEQFF.

The chain uses TRBV5-1 and TRBJ2-5; 7 bases line up with TRBD1. CDR1 is SGHRS and CDR2 is YFSETQ in the germline V gene. The V segment lost 4 bases and the J segment 5 bases; nucleotides outside the gene matches: 5. The CDR3 loop spans 13 amino acids. This chain's CDR3 is CASSLTGLETQYF. The DNA for the CDR3 is TGCGCCAGCAGCCTGACAGGGTTGGAGACCCAGTACTTC.

This clone was picked up a small number of times. This chain joins TRBV19 and TRBJ1-1; 7 bases map to TRBD1. The V and J ends lost 7 bases and 3 bases, in that order; junction bases with no gene match: 8. The CDR3 spans 14 residues. Germline assignment: CDR1 LNHDA and CDR2 SQIVND (reference sequence). The DNA of the CDR3 is TGTGCCAGTAACACAGGGGATGGTGACACTGAAGCTTTCTTT. Residues: CASNTGDGDTEAFF.

V is TRBV14 and J is TRBJ2-5; 13 bases align to TRBD2. V dropped 0 bases and J dropped 7; count of bases not matched to a gene: 17. The CDR3 runs to 20 residues. The germline gives CDR1 SGHDN, CDR2 FVKESK. The DNA of the CDR3 is TGTGCCAGCAGCCAAGACCCGAGACTAGCGGGAGGTTACCCGAAAGGGACCCAGTACTTC. Its protein product is CASSQDPRLAGGYPKGTQYF.

The rearrangement links TRBV27 to TRBJ2-5; D remains unclear. V was pared by 6 bases and J by 1 base, with 9 bases between. The CDR3 totals 13 residues. Germline V lookup: CDR1 MNHEY, CDR2 SMNVEV (reference sequence). The chain's CDR3 is CASRLRVQETQYF. The CDR3 bases are TGTGCCAGCAGACTTCGTGTCCAAGAGACCCAGTACTTC.

This chain joins TRBV9 and TRBJ1-4; D is ambiguous. CDR1 is SGDLS and CDR2 is YYNGEE in the germline V gene. The CDR3 spans 15 residues. Between the trimmed V and J ends, which lost 0 bases and 5 bases, there was a span of 11 bases. The CDR3 sequence: CASSVGAVRNEKLFF. In DNA form, the CDR3 reads TGTGCCAGCAGCGTAGGGGCAGTGAGAAATGAAAAACTGTTTTTT. Full variable domain (remainder filled in from reference TRBV9 and TRBJ1-4): DSGVTQTPKHLITATGQRVTLRCSPRSGDLSVYWYQQSLDQGLQFLIQYYNGEERAKGNILERFSAQQFPDLHSELNLSSLELGDSALYFCASSVGAVRNEKLFFGSGTQLSVL.

This clone has just one count. The chain combines TRBV5-1 with TRBJ2-6; TRBD1 is a possible D gene (6 bases). Trimming took off 1 base at V and 0 bases at J, with 11 bases between the two ends. Germline V gene lookup returns CDR1 SGHRS and CDR2 YFSETQ. The CDR3 runs to 17 residues. In DNA, the CDR3 is TGCGCCAGCAGCTTGACAGGGCTGAACTCTGGGGCCAACGTCCTGACTTTC. Translation gives CASSLTGLNSGANVLTF.

The chain links TRBV28 to TRBJ1-4; D unclear. V lost 6 bases and J 3 bases, leaving 14 bases between the germline ends. Per germline, CDR1 MDHEN and CDR2 SYDVKM. The CDR3 length is 15 residues. The CDR3: CASRVGARPNEKLFF. The CDR3 nucleotides read TGTGCCAGCAGAGTAGGAGCCAGACCTAATGAAAAACTGTTTTTT.

This clone was detected a few times. This sequence joins TRBV28 and TRBJ2-7; the match to TRBD2 covers 9 bases. Trimming at V came to 2 bases and at J to 3 bases, leaving 11 bases not matched to a gene. The CDR3 is 17 residues long. The germline gives CDR1 MDHEN, CDR2 SYDVKM. The CDR3 DNA reads TGTGCCAGCAGTTTACAGCGGGGGGCCCTATATAGCTACGAGCAGTACTTC. It yields the protein CASSLQRGALYSYEQYF.

This rearrangement joins TRBV12-3 or TRBV12-4 to TRBJ1-1, with 7 positions matching TRBD1. The V and J ends lost 2 bases and 8 bases, in that order; junction bases with no gene match: 2. This CDR3 region has 12 residues. CDR3 coding DNA: TGTGCCAGCAGTTTAACAGGGGCCGAAGCTTTCTTT. Translation gives CASSLTGAEAFF.

The chain carries TRBV5-1 and TRBJ2-1, with 7 bases lining up with TRBD2. This CDR3 is built from 13 residues. V shed 3 bases, J shed 3 bases, and the junction held 0 bases outside the gene matches. CDR1 and CDR2 (germline): SGHRS, YFSETQ. CDR3 in amino acids: CASSWTSYNEQFF. The DNA of the CDR3 is TGCGCCAGCAGCTGGACTAGCTACAATGAGCAGTTCTTC.

The gene calls are TRBV28 and TRBJ1-5; no reliable D call. This CDR3 comprises 11 residues. V lost 5 bases and J lost 9, with 8 bases in between. Germline values: CDR1 MDHEN, CDR2 SYDVKM. CDR3 in DNA: TGTGCCAGCAGTCCCCGGGGGCCCCAGCATTTT. Protein product: CASSPRGPQHF.

The chain uses TRBV4-1 and TRBJ1-4; no definite D call. Germline CDR1 MGHRA, CDR2 YSYEKL. This CDR3 has 12 residues. V was cut by 0 bases and J by 13 bases, with 9 bases left in between. CDR3 sequence: CASSQDHISLFF. In DNA form, the CDR3 reads TGCGCCAGCAGCCAAGATCACATTTCACTGTTTTTT.

V and J are TRBV15 and TRBJ2-1; 7 bases agree with TRBD2. There are 16 residues in the CDR3. V dropped 0 bases and J dropped 5; count of bases not matched to a gene: 7. Germline values: CDR1 LNHNV, CDR2 YYDKDF (reference sequence). This CDR3 is CATSRDAASGNNEQFF. CDR3 bases: TGTGCCACCAGCAGAGATGCGGCTAGCGGAAACAATGAGCAGTTCTTC.

This chain joins TRBV5-4 and TRBJ2-7, with D possibly TRBD1 on 6 matching bases. V dropped 0 bases and J dropped 2 bases, with 6 bases sitting between them. This CDR3 contains 13 residues. CDR1 is SGHNT and CDR2 is YYREEE in the germline V gene (reference sequence). Here the CDR3 DNA reads TGTGCCAGCAGCTTGGACAGGGCCTACGAGCAGTACTTC. It codes for CASSLDRAYEQYF.

The rearrangement joins TRBV5-1 to TRBJ1-1; D is unclear. Germline V CDR1 and CDR2: SGHRS, YFSETQ. With 4 bases removed from V and 5 bases from J, the gap between germline ends came to 12 bases. This CDR3 region has 13 residues. The CDR3 loop is CASSRLEVTEAFF. CDR3 bases: TGCGCCAGCAGCCGACTTGAAGTGACTGAAGCTTTCTTT.

V is TRBV9 and J is TRBJ2-3; tentatively, D is TRBD2 (6 bases). CDR3 length: 14 amino acids. V shed 0 bases and J shed 8 bases, with 13 bases lying between them. The germline CDR1 and CDR2 sequences are SGDLS and YYNGEE. DNA of the CDR3: TGTGCCAGCAGCGTAGGGAGGGGCCAGGGTACGCAGTATTTT. Translated, it gives CASSVGRGQGTQYF.

V and J are TRBV2 and TRBJ1-5; 7 nucleotides align to TRBD1. V trimming: 4 bases; J trimming: 5 bases; junction bases outside the gene matches: 2. The length of the CDR3 is 13 residues. Germline-derived CDR1 and CDR2 are SNHLY and FYNNEI. The CDR3 sequence is CASSGQGDQPQHF. The DNA for the CDR3 is TGTGCCAGCAGTGGACAGGGAGATCAGCCCCAGCATTTT.

The chain joins TRBV9 to TRBJ1-3; D remains ambiguous. Between the trimmed V and J ends, which lost 0 bases and 3 bases, there was a span of 10 bases. CDR3 length: 15 residues. Germline CDR1 reads SGDLS; CDR2 reads YYNGEE. The CDR3 DNA reads as TGTGCCAGCAGCGTAGTCGGGGATGTTGGAAACACCATATATTTT. It codes for CASSVVGDVGNTIYF.